This TCR beta chain was captured in a study of CD8+ T cells in alopecia areata. In the study overall: Treated patients were dosed with oral tofacitinib, taking 5 to 10 mg twice daily. Using the percentage of affected scalp area, treated patients' severity was scored.

Extracted RNA was reverse transcribed, and the resulting cDNA served as sequencing template. Here immunoSEQ multiplex PCR was the method, and the copy in TCRdb shows in-frame clones only, minus some. The sample lists about 74,000 clones, around 29% seen once, with approximately 15% in the top ten. CDR1 and CDR2 from the germline V gene are SEHNR and FQNEAQ (reference sequence). The CDR3 loop spans 16 amino acids. V was pared by 5 bases and J by 0 bases, with 11 bases between. The sample's treatment: oral pan-JAK inhibitor, 5-10 mg twice daily. The chain is built from TRBV7-9 and TRBJ2-6; D possibly corresponds to TRBD1 (5 bases). Sequencing was performed on CD8+ T cells sorted from blood, taken at week 4, from a patient treated with tofacitinib. The receptor was derived from a human donor with alopecia areata. Written as DNA, the CDR3 is TGTGCCAGCAGCGACACCAGGGTCTCTGGGGCCAACGTCCTGACTTTC. It codes for CASSDTRVSGANVLTF.